The next 15 T cell receptor beta chains were all read from a single sample in a study of blood T cell repertoires in COVID-19. The protocol was immunoSEQ multiplex PCR, while the TCRdb copy is restricted to in-frame clones and leaves out a portion. Of tens of thousands of clones listed, approximately 91% are singletons. Specimen: peripheral blood. The receptors stem from a human donor in a cohort sampled during active COVID-19.

The count of this clone is one. The chain's CDR3 is CATSDGNNSPLHF. DNA for the CDR3: TGTGCCACCAGTGACGGGAATAATTCACCCCTCCACTTT. The chain carries TRBV24-1 and TRBJ1-6; D is unresolved. CDR1 KGHDR and CDR2 SFDVKD come from the germline V gene. The CDR3 is 13 amino acids. V was clipped by 4 bases and J by 5 bases, with 5 bases between them.

V gene TRBV11-2 combines with J gene TRBJ1-2, with a weak D call TRBD1 (6 bases). Germline V gene data show CDR1 as SGHAT and CDR2 as FQNNGV. Trimming cost V 3 bases and J 0 bases, with 11 bases left between them. CDR3 length equals 15 residues. CDR3 protein: CASSFDRSANYGYTF. In DNA, the CDR3 is TGTGCCAGCAGCTTCGACAGGAGCGCTAACTATGGCTACACCTTC.

V is TRBV19 and J is TRBJ1-5; tentative D call: TRBD1 (5 bases). The ends were cut back, 6 bases at V and 0 bases at J, with 12 bases in the middle. The CDR3 sequence is 15 residues long. Germline V CDR1 and CDR2: LNHDA, SQIVND (reference sequence). The CDR3 DNA reads TGTGCCAGTAGCCCAGGGCACCTTAGCAATCAGCCCCAGCATTTT. Encoded protein: CASSPGHLSNQPQHF.

The chain links TRBV7-2 to TRBJ2-3; 7 nucleotides align to TRBD1. Trimming removed 6 bases from V and 4 bases from J; junction bases left unmatched: 4. In germline, CDR1 is SGHTA, CDR2 FQGNSA. The CDR3 loop spans 13 amino acids. In nucleotides, the CDR3 is TGTGCCAGCAGTCTGGACAGGCCAGATACGCAGTATTTT. Translation: CASSLDRPDTQYF.

This chain links TRBV6-2 or TRBV6-3 with TRBJ2-7; the match to TRBD2 covers 13 bases. J was trimmed by 1 base and V by 0 bases; bases with no gene match: 6. Germline assignment: CDR1 MNHEY and CDR2 SVGEGT. This CDR3 comprises 18 residues. CDR3 amino acids: CASSYSTSGRTGSYEQYV. The DNA of the CDR3 is TGTGCCAGCAGTTACTCGACTAGCGGGAGGACGGGATCCTACGAGCAGTACGTC.

This clone turned up a few times. The gene calls are TRBV10-1 and TRBJ2-2; D not certain. This CDR3 spans 12 amino acids. From germline, CDR1 is WNHNN and CDR2 SYGVQD (reference sequence). The V and J ends lost 10 bases and 2 bases respectively, with 8 bases between them. CDR3 sequence (DNA): TGCGCCAACTCAGGAAACACCGGGGAGCTGTTTTTT. Translated, it gives CANSGNTGELFF.

This chain joins TRBV11-1 and TRBJ2-1; a weak D match, TRBD2 (6 bases). Germline V lookup: CDR1 SGHAT, CDR2 FQDESV (reference sequence). This CDR3 contains 15 residues. V dropped 1 base and J dropped 7 bases, with 14 bases sitting between them. CDR3 protein: CASSLGAGRRNEQFF. In DNA, the CDR3 is TGTGCCAGCAGCTTAGGGGCGGGGCGGCGAAATGAGCAGTTCTTC.

Only one count was recorded for this clone. The chain couples TRBV7-6 to TRBJ1-1; D possibly corresponds to TRBD1 (6 bases). This CDR3 is built from 17 residues. V was shortened by 5 bases and J by 4 bases, with 23 bases between the two germline ends. CDR1 and CDR2 (germline): SGHVS, FNYEAQ. The DNA of the CDR3 is TGTGCCAGCAGCCCCCCAACGGCAGGGGTAAGGGGCACTGAAGCTTTCTTT. It translates to CASSPPTAGVRGTEAFF.

DNA for the CDR3: TGTGCCAGTCAGAGGACAGATACGCAGTATTTT. Translated: CASQRTDTQYF. The V and J genes are TRBV12-3 or TRBV12-4 and TRBJ2-3; D remains unclear. The V gene lost 9 bases and the J gene lost 3 bases, with 7 bases spanning the gap. CDR3 length equals 11 residues.

This rearrangement joins TRBV7-2 to TRBJ2-5; 7 bases line up with TRBD2. V lost 6 bases and J lost 7; bases outside the gene matches: 17. The CDR3 is made up of 16 amino acids. The germline V gene has CDR1 SGHTA and CDR2 FQGNSA. Here the CDR3 reads CASSFLAGTSGGTQYF. The CDR3 nucleotides read TGTGCCAGCAGTTTCTTAGCGGGTACCTCCGGTGGGACCCAGTACTTC.

The chain joins TRBV7-9 to TRBJ2-3; 9 bases line up with TRBD2. The V segment lost 5 bases and the J segment 5 bases; nucleotides outside the gene matches: 5. Germline CDR1 is SEHNR and CDR2 is FQNEAQ (reference sequence). The CDR3 totals 14 residues. CDR3 in amino acids: CASSRSGRQDTQYF. In nucleotides, the CDR3 is TGTGCCAGCAGCCGTAGCGGGAGACAAGATACGCAGTATTTT.

The V gene is TRBV5-1, the J gene TRBJ1-4, with 9 bases that match TRBD1. The CDR3 contains 21 residues. V trimming: 4 bases; J trimming: 0 bases; junction bases outside the gene matches: 19. Per the germline V gene, CDR1 is SGHRS and CDR2 is YFSETQ. The CDR3 nucleotides read TGCGCCAGCAGCCCTGTCCCGGGGGGACAGGGAATGGGTGCAACTAATGAAAAACTGTTTTTT. Its protein is CASSPVPGGQGMGATNEKLFF.

The chain recombines TRBV5-1 with TRBJ2-3, with TRBD1 matching over 7 bases. Germline V lookup: CDR1 SGHRS, CDR2 YFSETQ. The CDR3 runs 16 residues. After removal of 0 bases from V and 1 base from J, the junction contained 5 bases not matched to a gene. CDR3 in DNA: TGCGCCAGCAGCTTGGGGGCCGGGACAGGCACAGATACGCAGTATTTT. Translated: CASSLGAGTGTDTQYF.

The V call is TRBV5-1, the J call TRBJ2-3; 12 positions agree with TRBD2. Germline lookup yields CDR1 SGHRS and CDR2 YFSETQ. The V gene end was trimmed by 3 bases and the J gene end by 6 bases; junction bases not matched to a gene: 5. This CDR3 has 15 residues. CDR3 DNA: TGCGCCAGCAGCTCCCTAGCGGGAGGGCATGATACGCAGTATTTT. It is translated as CASSSLAGGHDTQYF.

The J gene is TRBJ1-5, the V gene TRBV24-1, with D perhaps TRBD1 (6 bases). This CDR3 has 15 amino acids. V dropped 9 bases and J dropped 1 base, with 15 bases sitting between them. From germline, CDR1 is KGHDR and CDR2 SFDVKD. The CDR3 DNA reads as TGTGCCACCGCTCCCAGGGGTTACAGCAATCAGCCCCAGCATTTT. This sequence encodes CATAPRGYSNQPQHF.